These T cell receptor beta chains were read from a single sample in a study of blood T cell repertoires in COVID-19. The assay was immunoSEQ multiplex PCR, and TCRdb's table has in-frame clones only and misses some. The sample has more than 300,000 clones, approximately 89% seen once. Source material: peripheral blood. The source of these receptors is a woman between 18 and 29 years old who had recovered from COVID-19. Each CDR3 is given with its conserved first and last residue. A D gene is named only where the DNA matches it firmly. Clone size is stated in some rows and not others, as once, few, many or a class when expanded.

d_call: TRBD2
j_call: TRBJ2-1
v_call: TRBV5-6
clone_size: .
cdr3_nt: TGTGCCAGCAGCCCATCGGGGTGGCGGGAGGCCAATGAGCAGTTCTTC
cdr3_aa: CASSPSGWREANEQFF

d_call: .
j_call: TRBJ2-1
v_call: TRBV5-1
clone_size: .
cdr3_nt: TGCGCCAGCAGCGCCGGCGGGGTCAATGAGCAGTTCTTC
cdr3_aa: CASSAGGVNEQFF

d_call: .
j_call: TRBJ1-6
v_call: TRBV25-1
clone_size: .
cdr3_nt: TGTGCCAGCAGTGAATATATCCAGGGAACTTCACCCCTCCACTTT
cdr3_aa: CASSEYIQGTSPLHF

d_call: .
j_call: TRBJ2-5
v_call: TRBV5-8
clone_size: .
cdr3_nt: TGTGCCAGCAGCTTGGTAACTTCGATTTCCCAAGAGACCCAGTACTTC
cdr3_aa: CASSLVTSISQETQYF

d_call: .
j_call: TRBJ1-4
v_call: TRBV6-6
clone_size: .
cdr3_nt: TGTGCCAGCAGTCATGCAGGGCGTGACGAAAAACTGTTTTTT
cdr3_aa: CASSHAGRDEKLFF

d_call: .
j_call: TRBJ2-4
v_call: TRBV24-1
clone_size: .
cdr3_nt: TGTGCCACCAGTGATTTGTTACAGAGCTACGGCAAAAACATTCAGTACTTC
cdr3_aa: CATSDLLQSYGKNIQYF

d_call: .
j_call: TRBJ1-1
v_call: TRBV5-5
clone_size: .
cdr3_nt: TGTGCCAGCAGCCCGGGAATTACGGAAGCTTTCTTT
cdr3_aa: CASSPGITEAFF

d_call: .
j_call: TRBJ2-5
v_call: TRBV7-9
clone_size: .
cdr3_nt: TGTGCCAGCAGCTTAGATGGTGGTAGGGGAGAGACCCAGTACTTC
cdr3_aa: CASSLDGGRGETQYF

d_call: .
j_call: TRBJ1-4
v_call: TRBV19
clone_size: .
cdr3_nt: TGTGCCAGTAGTATAGGCCAGGGAATTGAAAAACTGTTTTTT
cdr3_aa: CASSIGQGIEKLFF

d_call: .
j_call: TRBJ2-1
v_call: TRBV9
clone_size: .
cdr3_nt: TGTGCCAGCGGGGGGGCTAGCGATATTGAGCAGTTCTTC
cdr3_aa: CASGGASDIEQFF

d_call: TRBD1
j_call: TRBJ2-5
v_call: TRBV24-1
clone_size: .
cdr3_nt: TGTGCCACCAGGGGGACAGTACAAGAGACCCAGTACTTC
cdr3_aa: CATRGTVQETQYF

d_call: TRBD1
j_call: TRBJ1-2
v_call: TRBV24-1
clone_size: once
cdr3_nt: TGTGCCACCAGTGATCCAGGGGGAGGCTATGGCTACACCTTC
cdr3_aa: CATSDPGGGYGYTF

d_call: .
j_call: TRBJ2-5
v_call: TRBV6-2/TRBV6-3
clone_size: .
cdr3_nt: TGTGCCAGCAGTCAACACACCCCCCTCACAGGGAAACAAGAGACCCAGTACTTC
cdr3_aa: CASSQHTPLTGKQETQYF

d_call: TRBD2
j_call: TRBJ2-1
v_call: TRBV10-3
clone_size: .
cdr3_nt: TGTGCCATCAGTGAGTCGGGCGGGAGGGTGCAGTTCTTC
cdr3_aa: CAISESGGRVQFF

d_call: .
j_call: TRBJ1-4
v_call: TRBV9
clone_size: .
cdr3_nt: TGTGCCAGCAGCGTTACAGGTACAACTAATGAAAAACTGTTTTTT
cdr3_aa: CASSVTGTTNEKLFF

d_call: .
j_call: TRBJ2-5
v_call: TRBV12-3/TRBV12-4
clone_size: .
cdr3_nt: TGTGCCAGCAGCGGACTAGGGGGGGCGACCCAGTACTTC
cdr3_aa: CASSGLGGATQYF

d_call: .
j_call: TRBJ1-1
v_call: TRBV30
clone_size: .
cdr3_nt: TGTGCCTGGAGTGTACTGGACACTGAAGCTTTCTTT
cdr3_aa: CAWSVLDTEAFF

d_call: .
j_call: TRBJ2-3
v_call: TRBV7-2
clone_size: .
cdr3_nt: TGTGCCAGCAGCTTAGGTCCCGCACAGGGGACTCGCACAGATACGCAGTATTTT
cdr3_aa: CASSLGPAQGTRTDTQYF

d_call: .
j_call: TRBJ1-1
v_call: TRBV7-9
clone_size: .
cdr3_nt: TGTGCCAGCAGCCAACCGGGCAGGGACACTGAAGCTTTCTTT
cdr3_aa: CASSQPGRDTEAFF

d_call: TRBD1
j_call: TRBJ2-3
v_call: TRBV7-6
clone_size: .
cdr3_nt: TGTGCCAGCAGCTTACTTGGAGGGACAGGGAGGGATACGCAGTATTTT
cdr3_aa: CASSLLGGTGRDTQYF

d_call: .
j_call: TRBJ2-3
v_call: TRBV24-1
clone_size: .
cdr3_nt: TGTGCCACCAGTGATTCCGCGCACAGCGGAGTTATTGATACGCAGTATTTT
cdr3_aa: CATSDSAHSGVIDTQYF

d_call: .
j_call: TRBJ2-1
v_call: TRBV7-2
clone_size: .
cdr3_nt: TGTGCCAGCAGCTTAGACAGGCTGGTTTACAATGAGCAGTTCTTC
cdr3_aa: CASSLDRLVYNEQFF

d_call: .
j_call: TRBJ2-1
v_call: TRBV6-2/TRBV6-3
clone_size: .
cdr3_nt: TGTGCCAGCAGCCCCATCAGGGAGGTATACAATGAGCAGTTCTTC
cdr3_aa: CASSPIREVYNEQFF

d_call: .
j_call: TRBJ2-1
v_call: TRBV19
clone_size: once
cdr3_nt: TGTGCCAGTAGTATTCGGGGGAGCGGGGAGCAGTTCTTC
cdr3_aa: CASSIRGSGEQFF

d_call: .
j_call: TRBJ1-1
v_call: TRBV30
clone_size: .
cdr3_nt: TGTGCCTGGAGTGTGGGGGGGAACACTGAAGCTTTCTTT
cdr3_aa: CAWSVGGNTEAFF

d_call: .
j_call: TRBJ2-5
v_call: TRBV5-6
clone_size: .
cdr3_nt: TGTGCCAGCAGCTTGGTCAGGGCAACGTGGGAGACCCAGTACTTC
cdr3_aa: CASSLVRATWETQYF

d_call: .
j_call: TRBJ1-1
v_call: TRBV9
clone_size: once
cdr3_nt: TGTGCCAGCAGCGTAGGAGGGAGGATGAACACTGAAGCTTTCTTT
cdr3_aa: CASSVGGRMNTEAFF

d_call: .
j_call: TRBJ2-3
v_call: TRBV6-5
clone_size: .
cdr3_nt: TGTGCCAGCAGTCTTCCCGGGACATACACAGATACGCAGTATTTT
cdr3_aa: CASSLPGTYTDTQYF

d_call: TRBD1
j_call: TRBJ2-2
v_call: TRBV2
clone_size: .
cdr3_nt: TGTGCCAGCAGGGACAGGGGGTTTACCGGGGAGCTGTTTTTT
cdr3_aa: CASRDRGFTGELFF

d_call: .
j_call: TRBJ2-1
v_call: TRBV7-2
clone_size: .
cdr3_nt: TGTGCCAGCAGCTTAGGCTACGCGGCGCAATCCTACAATGAGCAGTTCTTC
cdr3_aa: CASSLGYAAQSYNEQFF

d_call: TRBD1
j_call: TRBJ1-6
v_call: TRBV5-1
clone_size: .
cdr3_nt: TGCGCCAGCAGCCCTGGACAGGCCCAGTTTTCCGGTGATAATTCACCCCTCCACTTT
cdr3_aa: CASSPGQAQFSGDNSPLHF